The TCR beta chain described here comes from a study of blood T cell repertoires in COVID-19. About the research overall: Sites in the United States, Italy and Spain provided acute and convalescent COVID-19 samples. The analysed material was cDNA or gDNA that came from T cells, B-cell-depleted T cells, or PBMCs.

Authors' methods: Cell counts per sample came from amplifying reference gene primers. Produced via immunoSEQ multiplex PCR; TCRdb's table is partial and in-frame only. That table gives V, J and clone size, and the DNA gave D and trimming. The table lists more than 100,000 clones, more than 85% of them singletons. Trimming took off 3 bases at V and 5 bases at J, with 10 bases between the two ends. CDR3 length: 13 amino acids. Germline V gene sequence: CDR1 LNHDA, CDR2 SQIVND (reference sequence). Sequenced sample: peripheral blood. This chain joins TRBV19 and TRBJ2-5; D is undetermined. The clonotype comes from a human donor in a cohort sampled during active COVID-19. The CDR3 sequence: CASSIEPRETQYF. CDR3 DNA: TGTGCCAGTAGTATTGAGCCTAGGGAGACCCAGTACTTC.